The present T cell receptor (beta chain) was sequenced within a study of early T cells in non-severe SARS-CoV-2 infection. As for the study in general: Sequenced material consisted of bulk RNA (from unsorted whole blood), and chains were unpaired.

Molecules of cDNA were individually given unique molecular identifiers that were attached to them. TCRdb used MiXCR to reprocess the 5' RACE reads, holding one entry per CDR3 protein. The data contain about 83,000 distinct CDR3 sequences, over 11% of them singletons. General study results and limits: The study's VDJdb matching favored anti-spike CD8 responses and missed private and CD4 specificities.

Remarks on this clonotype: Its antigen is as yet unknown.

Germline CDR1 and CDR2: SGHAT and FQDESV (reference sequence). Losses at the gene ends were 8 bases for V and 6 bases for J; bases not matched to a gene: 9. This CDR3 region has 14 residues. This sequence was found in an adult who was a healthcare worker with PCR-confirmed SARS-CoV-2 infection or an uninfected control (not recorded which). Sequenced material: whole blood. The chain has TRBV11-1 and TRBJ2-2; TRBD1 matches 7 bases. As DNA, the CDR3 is TGTGCCAGCCGACCCCCAACAGGGGCCGGGGAGCTGTTTTTT. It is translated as CASRPPTGAGELFF.